This record looks at one T cell receptor beta chain sequence and its context. The antigen this receptor binds is unknown. No much larger clone is present one base from it, and per-base qualities are unavailable. The data stem from a study of cytomegalovirus exposure and HLA in healthy donors listed by TCRdb under 2017. For context, the study as a whole: In an earlier analysis of several hundred of the donors, 250 to 300 Gb of sequence data and 100 million or so unique TCR beta sequences from approximately 180 million T cells were reported. On average, roughly 250,000 unique TCR beta nucleotide sequences were sequenced per donor among roughly 430 genotyped donors of the cohort, with roughly 20% of those sequences being non-productive. Donor age, sex, ethnicity and CMV serostatus were compiled together with the repertoire data. Besides the first cohort of more than 650 subjects, a separate validation cohort made up of 95 to 150 different subjects was used. The T cell repertoires of 700 or so subjects were profiled by immunosequencing and related to cytomegalovirus serostatus. Of the roughly 400 genotyped donors, less than 90% were placed in the genetic ancestry cluster associated with self-reported Caucasian donors. A later genetic analysis used genome-wide SNP genotypes for about 60% of the roughly 700 donors, treating that subset as a discovery cohort. The study aimed to test whether cataloging public T cell receptors could reveal signatures of past pathogen exposure. To predict cytomegalovirus infection status, the study brought together high-throughput TCR immunosequencing, statistical association of individual TCRs with disease status, and machine learning. An early release covering roughly 640 HLA-typed donors comprised approximately 290 gigabases of sequencing data and roughly 86 million unique TCR sequences. A handful of DR-DQ haplotypes were treated as single units for association and clustering because of strong linkage in the cohort. Typing coverage varied by locus: about 629-640 donors for A, B, C, DRB1 and DQB1; roughly 560 for DQA1; more than 600 for DPA1; approximately 470 for DPB1. All discovery cohort repertoires had been generated using a single sequencing platform. Rather than drawing on any new phenotypic data, the later analysis identified candidate immune exposures from TCR beta sequences and the way those sequences occurred across donors. To study patterns of TCR occurrence, a later analysis re-analyzed previously published TCR beta repertoires from more than 550 donors and added high-resolution HLA genotyping. An earlier analysis of approximately 580 of the donors used high-throughput TCR beta sequencing to judge whether each TCR beta V gene segment behaved as functional or pseudogenic. HLA typing covered class I and class II loci at four-digit resolution. Study-wide conclusions, independent of this receptor: Correlated functional status among segregating V segments might reflect linkage disequilibrium, but an unknown experimental factor could not be ruled out. HLA typing was unavailable for some donors at each locus, so association tests used only the typed subset. Most TCR sequences were observed very rarely across donors, whereas some public TCRs were present in many individuals. An earlier analysis of around 500 of the donors showed that most TCR beta V segments appeared in productive rearrangements either about 90% or about 30% of the time, which broadly matched IMGT annotations. According to the authors, the approach could potentially be generalized to other disease states and immunological phenotypes. Compared with the 666-donor mean, donors in an Asian-associated ancestry cluster had fewer N-insertions in productive TCRs, according to a later genetic analysis. In a later analysis, several top co-occurrence clusters were reported to appear linked to parvovirus B19, influenza, CMV and Epstein-Barr virus. Assigning TCR associations to individual alleles was difficult when HLA alleles, especially DR and DQ, strongly co-occurred. A further reported finding was that TCR beta sequences accurately predicted the HLA-A and HLA-B alleles for most subjects in the first cohort. Cytomegalovirus status was reported to be diagnosed by the classifier with high specificity and sensitivity in both the original and validation cohorts. The 87-base-pair reads could not distinguish some IMGT-functional V segments, including TRBV6-2 and TRBV6-3, so those segments were excluded. Only TCR beta chains were sequenced in this cohort, and the absence of alpha or paired-chain data limited detectable features. The sequencing pipeline was judged likely to have produced a cluster of highly shared sequence variants as a technical artifact. The earlier analysis of approximately 540 of the donors excluded some 15 rarely observed V segments, including chromosome 9 orphons, because counts were too low. The only immune exposure information available for the cohort was CMV serostatus. In a later genetic analysis, a missense DCLRE1C variant was associated with V-gene and J-gene trimming of TCR beta chains, and the association was replicated in an independent cohort. In a later analysis, most CMV-associated TCR beta chains were found to appear HLA-restricted, with HLA associations seemingly driven largely by CMV exposure. A later analysis associated 15,000 to 20,000 TCR beta sequences with specific HLA alleles at a false discovery rate of 0.05. In vitro tests confirmed that a few of the cytomegalovirus-associated TCR beta chains recognize cytomegalovirus antigens. A later analysis found that TCR association rates varied across HLA loci, with DRB1 alleles showing the most associated TCRs and HLA-C alleles the fewest. Compared with equally common non-associated chains, HLA-associated TCR beta chains in a later analysis were more clonally expanded and had lower generation probabilities. The study gave a list of under 200 TCR beta chains associated with cytomegalovirus. Roughly uniform sequencing depth across donors was assumed in presence/absence analyses, although this assumption may not hold.

Library method: the immunoSEQ multiplex PCR assay. The multiplex PCR relied on a mix of 60 forward primers for TCR Vbeta segments and 13 reverse primers for TCR Jbeta segments. The CDR3 region of rearranged TCR beta genes was amplified from genomic DNA by a multiplex PCR assay. On the Illumina HiSeq System, the amplified TCR beta libraries were sequenced as 87-base-pair reads. Per the original workflow: Across the roughly 670 repertoires, a later analysis counted 80 million or so unique TCR beta chains, around 10 million of which were shared by at least two donors. To remove PCR and sequencing errors, raw reads were error-corrected and collapsed into unique sequences using a nearest-neighbor algorithm that merged closely related sequences. CDR3 sequences were aligned to IMGT reference sequences to assign V, D and J gene segments. For a sequence to be retained, at least a six-nucleotide match to both a V gene segment and a J gene segment was required. A rearrangement counted as productive if the CDR3 had no stop codons and remained in frame with V and J, and every other rearrangement counted as non-productive. CDR3 was defined according to IMGT convention as the region running from the second conserved V-encoded cysteine to the conserved J-encoded phenylalanine. The earlier analysis of 500 to 750 of the donors excluded any sequence lacking an unambiguous match to a single V gene segment. An earlier analysis of several hundred of the donors called V segments functional above 56.7% productive rearrangements and segregating when the between-donor standard deviation exceeded 5%. A statistical classification framework was developed to diagnose cytomegalovirus status using the catalog of TCR beta chain sequences. A later analysis assigned V and J genes by comparing TCR nucleotide sequences with IMGT/GENE-DB human TR gene sequences. In a later analysis, CDR3 sequences and most-parsimonious VDJ recombination scenarios were assigned using the TCRdist pipeline. In a later analysis, every TCR beta chain was defined by the combination of its CDR3 amino acid sequence and its V-gene family, and reads without a unique V-gene family were dropped. A later analysis removed 600 or so highly shared, low-generation-probability nucleotide sequences to deal with suspected cross-contamination and a sequencing artifact. A later analysis calculated a clonal expansion index for each public chain from normalized within-repertoire ranks of inferred template counts. In a later analysis, generation probabilities were computed with a VDJ recombination model fitted to out-of-frame rearrangements, and the resulting probabilities were checked against IGoR. A later analysis scored TCR-TCR, TCR-HLA and TCR-CMV co-occurrence with hypergeometric tests, applying a repertoire-size bias correction to TCR pairs. To estimate false discovery rates, a later analysis permuted the HLA or CMV assignments 20 times. In a later analysis, co-occurring TCRs were grouped using DBSCAN, and TCRdist sequence similarity was added for clustering within HLA-allele-positive subsets. For co-occurrence clustering, repertoires with fewer than 30,000 or more than 120,000 public chains were excluded, along with four or five repertoires with anomalous nucleotide sharing. The table was pulled from immuneACCESS by TCRdb, which kept in-frame rearrangements only. Such tables lose some clones; where checked, under half of the loss comes from unresolved V genes, and the rest has no known cause. Clone size and the V and J calls come from that table; the DNA yielded D and trimming. For this sample there are 150,000 to 200,000 clones; 70% to 85% appear just once. The ten biggest clones cover roughly 2.5% of the sample.

V is clipped by 1 base and J by 0 bases, and the sequence between their germline boundaries is 6 bases long. The CDR3 covers 14 residues, taking in both the cysteine and the phenylalanine. The kept DNA is CDR3 alone, 42 bases in frame from the first base. In the germline V gene (reference sequence), CDR1 corresponds to LNHDA and CDR2 to SQIVND. The cohort was made up of about 610 healthy bone marrow donors. All cohort members were sampled while nominally healthy, although unrecorded immune exposures were likely present. CMV serostatus was recorded as positive for 250 to 300 and negative for about 55% of the roughly 670 cohort members, whereas no CMV serostatus was recorded for the donor in question. A peripheral blood sample was provided by each donor, and peripheral blood mononuclear cells were used for TCR beta sequencing. The Qiagen DNeasy Blood Extraction Kit was used to extract genomic DNA from the blood cell samples.

The sequence links TRBV19 to TRBJ1-2; no confident D gene assignment can be made. Sequenced: PBMCs. This sequence originates from a human donor in good health. The CDR3 in this case is CASSIGGSNYGYTF. The nucleotide sequence reads as follows: TGTGCCAGTAGTATAGGAGGCTCTAACTATGGCTACACCTTC.